The rows below give T cell receptor beta chains drawn from one sample of a study of cytomegalovirus exposure and HLA in healthy donors. The assay was immunoSEQ multiplex PCR, and TCRdb's table has in-frame clones only and misses some. The sample has around 210,000 clones, and its top ten clones hold under 1%. Specimen: PBMCs. The origin of the receptors is a woman in her twenties or thirties in good health and CMV-seropositive. Both conserved end residues are part of each CDR3. The D gene is left open where the match is weak.

CDR3 protein: CASSSRGRGSYGYTF
CDR3 DNA: TGTGCCAGCAGCTCTAGAGGGAGAGGTAGCTATGGCTACACCTTC
J gene: TRBJ1-2
V gene: TRBV9
D gene: .

CDR3 protein: CASSLVGAGSSYEQYF
CDR3 DNA: TGCGCCAGCAGCTTGGTAGGTGCGGGGTCCTCCTACGAGCAGTACTTC
J gene: TRBJ2-7
V gene: TRBV5-1
D gene: .

CDR3 protein: CASSRTYEQYF
CDR3 DNA: TGTGCCAGCAGCAGAACTTACGAGCAGTACTTC
J gene: TRBJ2-7
V gene: TRBV7-8
D gene: .

CDR3 protein: CAWSVGTGQPQHF
CDR3 DNA: TGTGCCTGGAGTGTAGGGACAGGGCAGCCCCAGCATTTT
J gene: TRBJ1-5
V gene: TRBV30
D gene: TRBD1

CDR3 protein: CATSRGPGAASTDTQYF
CDR3 DNA: TGTGCCACCAGCAGAGGTCCGGGAGCGGCTAGCACAGATACGCAGTATTTT
J gene: TRBJ2-3
V gene: TRBV15
D gene: .

CDR3 protein: CASSLQGGSTEAFF
CDR3 DNA: TGCGCCAGCAGCTTACAGGGAGGGAGCACTGAAGCTTTCTTT
J gene: TRBJ1-1
V gene: TRBV5-1
D gene: .

CDR3 protein: CASSIGLAPTYEQYF
CDR3 DNA: TGTGCCAGCAGCATCGGACTAGCCCCTACCTACGAGCAGTACTTC
J gene: TRBJ2-7
V gene: TRBV11-2
D gene: TRBD2

CDR3 protein: CASSFTGQGGEGTEAFF
CDR3 DNA: TGTGCCAGCTCATTTACGGGACAGGGAGGTGAGGGCACTGAAGCTTTCTTT
J gene: TRBJ1-1
V gene: TRBV18
D gene: TRBD1

CDR3 protein: CASSQDSVSSGNTIYF
CDR3 DNA: TGCGCCAGCAGCCAAGATTCCGTGAGCTCTGGAAACACCATATATTTT
J gene: TRBJ1-3
V gene: TRBV4-1
D gene: .

CDR3 protein: CASSSTSGYEQYF
CDR3 DNA: TGTGCCAGCAGCTCGACTAGTGGGTACGAGCAGTACTTC
J gene: TRBJ2-7
V gene: TRBV7-7
D gene: .

CDR3 protein: CASSLGSAYNSPLHF
CDR3 DNA: TGTGCCAGCAGCCTAGGGAGTGCCTATAATTCACCCCTCCACTTT
J gene: TRBJ1-6
V gene: TRBV7-9
D gene: .

CDR3 protein: CSVDRELEAEMNTEAFF
CDR3 DNA: TGCAGCGTTGACCGGGAACTCGAAGCAGAAATGAACACTGAAGCTTTCTTT
J gene: TRBJ1-1
V gene: TRBV29-1
D gene: .

CDR3 protein: CASSLGQGGGETQYF
CDR3 DNA: TGTGCCAGCAGCTTGGGACAGGGAGGCGGAGAGACCCAGTACTTC
J gene: TRBJ2-5
V gene: TRBV5-6
D gene: .

CDR3 protein: CASSPGLDPYEQYF
CDR3 DNA: TGCGCCAGCAGTCCGGGACTAGATCCCTACGAGCAGTACTTC
J gene: TRBJ2-7
V gene: TRBV10-1
D gene: TRBD2

CDR3 protein: CASRSRDRGLGDYGYTF
CDR3 DNA: TGTGCCAGCAGGAGCCGGGACAGGGGGCTCGGAGACTATGGCTACACCTTC
J gene: TRBJ1-2
V gene: TRBV27
D gene: TRBD1

CDR3 protein: CASSIGPGGYTF
CDR3 DNA: TGTGCCAGCAGTATTGGACCGGGAGGCTACACCTTC
J gene: TRBJ1-2
V gene: TRBV6-5
D gene: .

CDR3 protein: CSVSTGPSGNTIYF
CDR3 DNA: TGCAGCGTCTCTACAGGTCCCTCTGGAAACACCATATATTTT
J gene: TRBJ1-3
V gene: TRBV29-1
D gene: .

CDR3 protein: CASSLDRGTDTQYF
CDR3 DNA: TGTGCCAGCAGTTTGGACAGGGGCACAGATACGCAGTATTTT
J gene: TRBJ2-3
V gene: TRBV27
D gene: TRBD1

CDR3 protein: CASSRNLGYLYGYTF
CDR3 DNA: TGTGCCAGCAGCCGCAATTTGGGCTACTTGTATGGCTACACCTTC
J gene: TRBJ1-2
V gene: TRBV2
D gene: .

CDR3 protein: CASSLSGILVEQYF
CDR3 DNA: TGTGCCAGCAGCTTAAGCGGGATCTTAGTCGAGCAGTACTTC
J gene: TRBJ2-7
V gene: TRBV7-9
D gene: TRBD2

CDR3 protein: CASASDEQFF
CDR3 DNA: TGTGCCAGCGCATCGGATGAGCAGTTCTTC
J gene: TRBJ2-1
V gene: TRBV25-1
D gene: .

CDR3 protein: CASSQEKRQGNTEAFF
CDR3 DNA: TGCGCCAGCAGCCAAGAGAAACGACAGGGGAACACTGAAGCTTTCTTT
J gene: TRBJ1-1
V gene: TRBV4-1
D gene: TRBD1

CDR3 protein: CASSFGQGAPGANVLTF
CDR3 DNA: TGCGCCAGCAGTTTCGGGCAGGGGGCGCCTGGGGCCAACGTCCTGACTTTC
J gene: TRBJ2-6
V gene: TRBV5-1
D gene: TRBD1

CDR3 protein: CSVELATDTQYF
CDR3 DNA: TGCAGCGTTGAATTGGCCACAGATACGCAGTATTTT
J gene: TRBJ2-3
V gene: TRBV29-1
D gene: .

CDR3 protein: CASSEFGLAGGPGLYNEQFF
CDR3 DNA: TGTGCCAGCAGTGAATTTGGACTAGCGGGAGGGCCGGGACTTTACAATGAGCAGTTCTTC
J gene: TRBJ2-1
V gene: TRBV6-1
D gene: TRBD2

CDR3 protein: CASSQRQGAWTEAFF
CDR3 DNA: TGTGCCAGCAGCCAGCGACAGGGGGCGTGGACTGAAGCTTTCTTT
J gene: TRBJ1-1
V gene: TRBV5-4
D gene: TRBD1

CDR3 protein: CASVGADKADTQYF
CDR3 DNA: TGTGCAAGTGTGGGGGCGGATAAAGCAGATACGCAGTATTTT
J gene: TRBJ2-3
V gene: TRBV13
D gene: .

CDR3 protein: CAWSIGSEQYF
CDR3 DNA: TGTGCCTGGAGTATCGGGAGCGAGCAGTACTTC
J gene: TRBJ2-7
V gene: TRBV30
D gene: .